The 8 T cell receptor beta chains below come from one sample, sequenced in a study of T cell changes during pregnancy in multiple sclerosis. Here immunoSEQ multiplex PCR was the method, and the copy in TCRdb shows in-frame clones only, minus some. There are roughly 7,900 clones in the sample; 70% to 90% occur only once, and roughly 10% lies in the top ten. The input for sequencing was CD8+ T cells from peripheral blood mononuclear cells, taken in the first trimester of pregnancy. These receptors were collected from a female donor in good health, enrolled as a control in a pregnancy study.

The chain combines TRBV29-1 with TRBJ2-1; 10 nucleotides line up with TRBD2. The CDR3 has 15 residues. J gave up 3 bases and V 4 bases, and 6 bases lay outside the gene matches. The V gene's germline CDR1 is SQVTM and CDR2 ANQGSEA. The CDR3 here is CSVGGGTSDYNEQFF. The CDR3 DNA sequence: TGCAGCGTTGGGGGGGGGACTAGCGACTACAATGAGCAGTTCTTC.

For the CDR3, the DNA is TGTGCCAGCTCAAAAGGGGACAATCAGCCCCAGCATTTT. This codes for CASSKGDNQPQHF. The genes are TRBV18 and TRBJ1-5, with D maybe TRBD1 (5 bases). The germline gives CDR1 KGHSH, CDR2 LQKENI. This CDR3 contains 13 residues. V lost 5 bases, J lost 3 bases, and 8 bases lay in between. The full variable domain, with the rest looked up from reference TRBV18 and TRBJ1-5, is NAGVMQNPRHLVRRRGQEARLRCSPMKGHSHVYWYRQLPEEGLKFMVYLQKENIIDESGMPKERFSAEFPKEGPSILRIQQVVRGDSAAYFCASSKGDNQPQHFGDGTRLSIL.

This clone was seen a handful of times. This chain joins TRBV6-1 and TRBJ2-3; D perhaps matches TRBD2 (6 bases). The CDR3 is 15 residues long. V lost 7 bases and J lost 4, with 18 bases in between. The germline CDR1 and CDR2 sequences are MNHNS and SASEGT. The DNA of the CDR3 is TGTGCCAGCACCCCAGAGGAGGGGTCAGCAGATACGCAGTATTTT. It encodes CASTPEEGSADTQYF.

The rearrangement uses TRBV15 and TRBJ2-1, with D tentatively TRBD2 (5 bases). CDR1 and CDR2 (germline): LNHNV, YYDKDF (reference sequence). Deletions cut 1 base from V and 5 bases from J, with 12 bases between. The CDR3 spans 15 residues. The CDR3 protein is CATSRANSADNEQFF. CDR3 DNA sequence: TGTGCCACCAGCAGAGCGAATAGCGCGGACAATGAGCAGTTCTTC.

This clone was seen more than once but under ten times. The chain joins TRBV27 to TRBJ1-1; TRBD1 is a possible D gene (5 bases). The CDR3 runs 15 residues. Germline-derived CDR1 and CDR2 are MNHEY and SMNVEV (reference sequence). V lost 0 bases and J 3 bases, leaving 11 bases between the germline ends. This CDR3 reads CASSLSAGWDTEAFF. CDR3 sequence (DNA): TGTGCCAGCAGTTTATCGGCAGGGTGGGACACTGAAGCTTTCTTT.

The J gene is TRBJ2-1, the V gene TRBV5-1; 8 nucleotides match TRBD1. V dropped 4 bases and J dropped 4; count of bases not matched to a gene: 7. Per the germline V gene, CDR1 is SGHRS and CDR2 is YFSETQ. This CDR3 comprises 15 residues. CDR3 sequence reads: CASSPGTGAYNEQFF. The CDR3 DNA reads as TGCGCCAGCAGCCCCGGGACAGGAGCATACAATGAGCAGTTCTTC.

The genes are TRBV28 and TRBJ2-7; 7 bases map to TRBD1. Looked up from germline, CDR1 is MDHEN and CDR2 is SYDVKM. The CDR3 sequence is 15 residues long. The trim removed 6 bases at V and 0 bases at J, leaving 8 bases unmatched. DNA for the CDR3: TGTGCCAGCAGCACCCGGGGACAGAGCTCCTACGAGCAGTACTTC. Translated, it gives CASSTRGQSSYEQYF.

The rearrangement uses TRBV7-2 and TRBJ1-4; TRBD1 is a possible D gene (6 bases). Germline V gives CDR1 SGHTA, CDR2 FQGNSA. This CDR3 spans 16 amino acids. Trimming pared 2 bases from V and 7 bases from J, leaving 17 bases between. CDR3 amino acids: CASSLIWGEGGEKLFF. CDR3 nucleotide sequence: TGTGCCAGCAGCTTAATCTGGGGGGAGGGGGGTGAAAAACTGTTTTTT.